Described below is a single T cell receptor beta chain sequence and its context. This sample is part of a study of blood T cell repertoires in COVID-19. Using immunoSEQ multiplex PCR, the repertoire was profiled, and TCRdb retains in-frame clones only, with some absent. The sample holds approximately 97,000 clones; 75% to 95% are singletons and the top ten take 3.5% to 4.5%. The sequenced material came from peripheral blood. This receptor was identified in a man between 18 and 35 years old with acute or convalescent COVID-19.

CDR3 sequence reads: CASRFSGGASETQYF. Written as DNA, the CDR3 is TGTGCCAGCAGGTTTAGCGGGGGGGCCTCGGAGACCCAGTACTTC. The chain employs TRBV7-6 and TRBJ2-5, with TRBD2 matching over 11 bases. This CDR3 has 15 amino acids. V was clipped by 6 bases and J by 5 bases; unmatched bases: 8. CDR1 SGHVS and CDR2 FNYEAQ come from the germline V gene.